The clone carrying this T cell receptor (beta chain) has just a few counts. The antigen remains unidentified. This entry comes from a study of T cells after yellow fever vaccination. Study as a whole: Preparation of the low-cell-number fractions used SMART-Seq v4 Ultra Low Input. Study-level findings and limits: Among primary-vaccination clones, most reappeared after the booster, at 95% to 96% for CD4 and approximately 90% for CD8.

CDR3 length: 13 amino acids. V lost 4 bases and J lost 4, with 8 bases in between. Germline V gene lookup returns CDR1 LGHDT and CDR2 YNNKEL (reference sequence). Universal primer sites and UMIs were introduced during 5'RACE template-switching synthesis of TCR cDNA. TCRdb ran MiXCR on the 5' RACE reads and lists one entry per CDR3 protein. The data show roughly 340,000 distinct CDR3 sequences, 8.7% seen once. The chain uses TRBV3-1 and TRBJ2-4; the D is unclear. This sample comprised PBMCs, obtained on the day of the first yellow fever vaccination. This TCR was recovered from a man aged 18 to 29 who received the YFV17D yellow fever vaccine. CDR3 bases: TGTGCCAGCAGCCGGTTGGGTAAAAACATTCAGTACTTC. Protein product: CASSRLGKNIQYF. The whole variable domain, filled in from reference TRBV3-1 and TRBJ2-4, reads DTAVSQTPKYLVTQMGNDKSIKCEQNLGHDTMYWYKQDSKKFLKIMFSYNNKELIINETVPNRFSPKSPDKAHLNLHINSLELGDSAVYFCASSRLGKNIQYFGAGTRLSVL.